This is a list of T cell receptor beta chains from one sample in a study of T cell changes during pregnancy in multiple sclerosis. Assay: immunoSEQ multiplex PCR; the TCRdb copy retains only in-frame clones and omits some. This table holds fewer than 90,000 clones, over 85% found once. The sequences come from peripheral blood, collected in the third trimester of pregnancy. The receptors shown here come from a female donor in good health, enrolled as a control in a pregnancy study. CDR3s include the opening cysteine and the closing phenylalanine or tryptophan. The D gene is left open where the match is weak. Rows give clone size only sometimes, using once, few, many, or a class for an expanded clone.

D gene | clone size | J gene | V gene | CDR3 protein | CDR3 DNA
TRBD1 | NA | TRBJ2-7 | TRBV28 | CASSPGQGYNEQYF | TGTGCCAGCAGTCCTGGACAGGGATACAACGAGCAGTACTTC
TRBD1 | NA | TRBJ1-1 | TRBV5-1 | CASSGGDRAVPEAFF | TGCGCCAGCAGCGGGGGGGACAGGGCGGTGCCTGAAGCTTTCTTT
TRBD1 | NA | TRBJ1-1 | TRBV7-8 | CASSETGGITEAFF | TGTGCCAGCAGCGAGACAGGGGGGATCACTGAAGCTTTCTTT
NA | NA | TRBJ2-5 | TRBV5-4 | CASSPNSATGGETQYF | TGTGCCAGCAGCCCGAACTCAGCGACAGGAGGAGAGACCCAGTACTTC
TRBD2 | NA | TRBJ2-7 | TRBV28 | CASSSGGSISYEQYF | TGTGCCAGCAGTTCAGGCGGGAGTATTTCCTACGAGCAGTACTTC
NA | NA | TRBJ2-5 | TRBV28 | CASSLRGLVRETQYF | TGTGCCAGCAGTTTGAGGGGGTTAGTAAGAGAGACCCAGTACTTC
NA | NA | TRBJ1-1 | TRBV2 | CASSRRVRGSEAFF | TGTGCCAGCAGTCGGAGGGTCCGGGGAAGTGAAGCTTTCTTT
NA | once | TRBJ2-1 | TRBV5-1 | CASSSSGAYNEQFF | TGCGCCAGCAGCTCTTCCGGGGCCTACAATGAGCAGTTCTTC
NA | NA | TRBJ1-1 | TRBV7-9 | CASSLVENTEAFF | TGTGCCAGCAGCTTAGTAGAGAACACTGAAGCTTTCTTT
NA | NA | TRBJ1-2 | TRBV27 | CASSGRLNYGYTF | TGTGCCAGCAGTGGCCGCCTCAACTATGGCTACACCTTC
TRBD1 | once | TRBJ1-5 | TRBV28 | CASSSGQGGNQPQHF | TGTGCCAGCAGCTCCGGACAGGGGGGCAATCAGCCCCAGCATTTT
TRBD1 | NA | TRBJ2-1 | TRBV5-1 | CASSFRQGNNEQFF | TGCGCCAGCAGCTTTCGACAGGGGAACAATGAGCAGTTCTTC
TRBD1 | once | TRBJ1-3 | TRBV7-2 | CASSLATGGHIYF | TGTGCCAGCAGCTTAGCCACAGGGGGTCACATATATTTT
NA | NA | TRBJ2-3 | TRBV21-1 | CASSNLQGTDGRYF | TGTGCCAGCAGCAACCTCCAGGGAACAGATGGTCGGTATTTT
NA | NA | TRBJ1-4 | TRBV6-1 | CASKVRGTEKLFF | TGTGCCAGCAAAGTCAGGGGTACCGAAAAACTGTTTTTT
NA | NA | TRBJ2-5 | TRBV9 | CASSVARLGGSTQETQYF | TGTGCCAGCAGCGTAGCGCGGCTCGGGGGTTCAACTCAAGAGACCCAGTACTTC
TRBD1 | NA | TRBJ2-3 | TRBV15 | CATRSGTGDADTQYF | TGTGCCACCAGGAGTGGGACAGGGGACGCAGATACGCAGTATTTT
NA | NA | TRBJ2-2 | TRBV5-1 | CASSLYGENTGELFF | TGCGCCAGCAGCTTGTACGGGGAAAACACCGGGGAGCTGTTTTTT
NA | NA | TRBJ2-5 | TRBV10-3 | CAISESRETQYF | TGTGCCATCAGTGAGTCTCGAGAGACCCAGTACTTC
NA | once | TRBJ2-1 | TRBV11-2 | CASSLAVHQGQFF | TGTGCCAGCAGCTTAGCGGTGCACCAGGGGCAGTTCTTC
NA | NA | TRBJ1-2 | TRBV2 | CASSDEGVSYGYTF | TGTGCCAGCAGTGACGAGGGCGTGAGCTATGGCTACACCTTC
NA | few | TRBJ1-1 | TRBV29-1 | CSVDGVRGGTEAFF | TGCAGCGTTGATGGGGTCAGGGGTGGGACTGAAGCTTTCTTT
TRBD2 | NA | TRBJ2-1 | TRBV11-2 | CASSLKASGNVNEQFF | TGTGCCAGCAGCTTAAAGGCTAGCGGGAACGTCAATGAGCAGTTCTTC
NA | few | TRBJ1-1 | TRBV15 | CAVPGENTEAFF | TGTGCCGTACCGGGAGAGAACACTGAAGCTTTCTTT
TRBD1 | NA | TRBJ2-7 | TRBV10-3 | CAISDPGTGSDEQYF | TGTGCCATCAGTGATCCCGGGACAGGGTCCGACGAGCAGTACTTC
TRBD1 | NA | TRBJ1-5 | TRBV27 | CASSSRTGPNQPQHF | TGTGCCAGCAGCTCTCGGACAGGGCCCAATCAGCCCCAGCATTTT
TRBD1 | NA | TRBJ2-1 | TRBV5-6 | CASSSRDREFF | TGTGCCAGCAGCTCCCGGGACAGGGAGTTCTTC
NA | few | TRBJ1-5 | TRBV19 | CATRAGGRPQPQHF | TGTGCCACCCGAGCGGGCGGTCGGCCTCAGCCCCAGCATTTT
NA | NA | TRBJ2-1 | TRBV6-1 | CASSLTAYNEQFF | TGTGCCAGCAGCCTTACTGCCTACAATGAGCAGTTCTTC
TRBD1 | NA | TRBJ2-5 | TRBV28 | CASSFSDREETQYF | TGTGCCAGCAGTTTTTCTGACAGGGAAGAGACCCAGTACTTC
TRBD1 | NA | TRBJ1-2 | TRBV6-5 | CASSFGQGNYGYTF | TGTGCCAGCAGTTTCGGACAGGGAAACTATGGCTACACCTTC
TRBD1 | NA | TRBJ2-1 | TRBV5-1 | CASSQGQGAAEQFF | TGCGCCAGCAGCCAAGGACAGGGGGCGGCGGAGCAGTTCTTC
NA | NA | TRBJ1-4 | TRBV28 | CASSQISNEKLFF | TGTGCCAGCAGCCAAATTTCCAATGAAAAACTGTTTTTT
TRBD1 | NA | TRBJ2-7 | TRBV2 | CASRGTGDPYEQYF | TGTGCCAGCAGAGGTACAGGGGATCCCTACGAGCAGTACTTC
NA | NA | TRBJ2-7 | TRBV28 | CASAEGYEQYF | TGTGCCAGCGCCGAGGGTTACGAGCAGTACTTC